This TCR beta chain was obtained from a study of response to subunit inactivated influenza vaccine. Per the germline V gene, CDR1 is MDHEN and CDR2 is SYDVKM. V dropped 7 bases and J dropped 5 bases, with 9 bases sitting between them. This CDR3 is built from 12 residues. TCRdb fed the RT-PCR reads into MiXCR, producing one record per CDR3 protein. Of around 470,000 distinct CDR3 sequences listed, 6% to 9% were seen once; the top ten hold around 13%. The sample here was PBMCs from blood, taken roughly 24 months after vaccination. V and J are TRBV28 and TRBJ2-1; D is unresolved. The source is a man aged 50-75 years who received an inactivated influenza vaccine. For the CDR3, the DNA is TGTGCCAGCAAACCAGAGAACAATGAGCAGTTCTTC. It codes for CASKPENNEQFF.